The rows below give T cell receptor beta chains drawn from one sample of a study of graft-versus-host responses after intestinal transplantation. Their antigen targets remain unknown. Method: immunoSEQ multiplex PCR; TCRdb's copy keeps in-frame clones and lacks some. The table lists about 86,000 clones, less than 90% of them singletons. Sequences were derived from unstimulated CD4+ T cells sorted from spleen or lymph node cells, sampled before transplant. These receptors came from a human donor who was the organ donor for an intestinal transplant. The CDR3 runs from the conserved cysteine through the conserved F or W. Fields, in order: V gene, J gene, clone size, D gene, CDR3 protein, CDR3 DNA. A D gene is named only where the DNA matches it firmly. Where a row states a size, it is once, few, many or the class of an expanded clone; other rows omit it.

TRBV2	TRBJ1-4	-	TRBD1	CASRSGMDRAGEKLFF	TGTGCCAGCAGGTCCGGGATGGACAGGGCCGGGGAAAAACTGTTTTTT
TRBV28	TRBJ1-2	-	-	CASSLRVNYGYTF	TGTGCCAGCAGTCTCAGGGTTAACTATGGCTACACCTTC
TRBV13	TRBJ2-3	-	TRBD2	CASSLAPLAGFTDTQYF	TGTGCCAGCAGCTTGGCCCCCCTAGCGGGATTCACAGATACGCAGTATTTT
TRBV7-9	TRBJ2-1	-	TRBD2	CASSFQSLAGGPAWQFF	TGTGCCAGCAGCTTCCAGTCTCTAGCGGGAGGGCCAGCTTGGCAGTTCTTC
TRBV7-9	TRBJ1-3	-	TRBD1	CASSLAGQVLGNTIYF	TGTGCCAGCAGCTTAGCGGGACAGGTATTAGGAAACACCATATATTTT
TRBV28	TRBJ1-2	-	-	CASSWDIVYGYTF	TGTGCCAGCAGTTGGGACATAGTCTATGGCTACACCTTC
TRBV18	TRBJ1-2	-	TRBD1	CASSPETGEGYGYTF	TGTGCCAGCTCACCGGAGACAGGGGAAGGCTATGGCTACACCTTC
TRBV9	TRBJ2-1	-	TRBD2	CASSRLADNYNEQFF	TGTGCCAGCAGCCGGCTAGCGGATAACTACAATGAGCAGTTCTTC
TRBV18	TRBJ2-7	-	-	CASSPSPSGNQYF	TGTGCCAGCTCACCATCTCCGAGCGGAAATCAGTACTTC
TRBV7-9	TRBJ1-5	-	-	CASSSGGVQPQHF	TGTGCCAGCAGCTCAGGCGGGGTACAGCCCCAGCATTTT
TRBV19	TRBJ1-4	-	-	CASSITAGDNEKLFF	TGTGCCAGTAGTATCACGGCAGGGGATAATGAAAAACTGTTTTTT
TRBV5-1	TRBJ2-7	few	-	CASSLQGIPYEQYF	TGCGCCAGCAGCTTGCAGGGGATTCCCTACGAGCAGTACTTC
TRBV28	TRBJ2-7	-	TRBD2	CASSLGPGRRYEQYF	TGTGCCAGCAGTTTAGGTCCCGGGAGGCGGTACGAGCAGTACTTC
TRBV29-1	TRBJ2-4	-	-	CSVTDRNLAKNIQYF	TGCAGCGTTACTGACAGAAACCTAGCCAAAAACATTCAGTACTTC
TRBV11-3	TRBJ2-5	-	TRBD2	CASSPREGREETQYF	TGTGCCAGCAGCCCTAGGGAGGGGCGGGAAGAGACCCAGTACTTC
TRBV7-3	TRBJ2-7	once	TRBD2	CASSLRGGTSYEQYF	TGTGCCAGCAGCTTACGCGGGGGTACCTCCTACGAGCAGTACTTC
TRBV2	TRBJ2-1	-	-	CASSPTLDRSSYNEQFF	TGTGCCAGCAGTCCCACCCTTGACAGGAGCTCCTACAATGAGCAGTTCTTC
TRBV7-9	TRBJ2-1	-	TRBD2	CASSLASGDYNEQFF	TGTGCCAGCAGCTTAGCTAGCGGGGACTACAATGAGCAGTTCTTC